Listed below are T cell receptor beta chains from one sample, sequenced in a study of shared clonotypes between healthy human individuals. Sequencing was performed with immunoSEQ multiplex PCR; in TCRdb, only in-frame clones are kept and a portion is missing. Counted here are under 1,900,000 clones, approximately 98.5% occurring once; the ten biggest clones make up roughly 0.36%. The sequenced material came from naive CD4+ T cells sorted from blood. The receptors derive from a man aged 30 to 45 in good health. The CDR3 runs from the conserved cysteine through the conserved F or W. D genes are given only for firm matches. The listing skips clone size in some rows; elsewhere it reads once, few, many or a size class.

TRBJ1-1	NA	NA	TRBV18	TGTGCCAGCTCACCGGGGAGGACCATGAACACTGAAGCTTTCTTT	CASSPGRTMNTEAFF
TRBJ2-3	NA	NA	TRBV6-1	TGTGCCAGCAGACCTAAGGTTAGCACAGATACGCAGTATTTT	CASRPKVSTDTQYF
TRBJ2-2	NA	NA	TRBV15	TGTGCCACCAGCATATACAGGGTCGCCGGGGAGCTGTTTTTT	CATSIYRVAGELFF
TRBJ1-1	NA	NA	TRBV30	TGTGCCTGGATGGGTGGACAGTTAGGAACTGAAGCTTTCTTT	CAWMGGQLGTEAFF
TRBJ2-5	NA	TRBD1	TRBV14	TGTGCCAGCAGCCAAGTAGGGGGCGGAGAGACCCAGTACTTC	CASSQVGGGETQYF
TRBJ2-7	NA	NA	TRBV7-6	TGTGCCAGCAGCTTAGCCCCAGGGCAGGACTCTCCCTACGAGCAGTACTTC	CASSLAPGQDSPYEQYF
TRBJ2-1	NA	NA	TRBV15	TGTGCCACCAGCAGCGGCCGAGGATACAATGAGCAGTTCTTC	CATSSGRGYNEQFF
TRBJ2-1	NA	NA	TRBV20-1	TGCAGTGCTAGAGAATGGGAGCAGTTCTTC	CSAREWEQFF
TRBJ1-3	NA	NA	TRBV27	TGTGCCATCCCGGACCGAAGAAACACCATATATTTT	CAIPDRRNTIYF
TRBJ2-1	NA	TRBD2	TRBV7-9	TGTGCCAGCAGCATGGGACTAGCGGGAGTACTGGGCAATGAGCAGTTCTTC	CASSMGLAGVLGNEQFF
TRBJ2-5	NA	NA	TRBV19	TGTGCCAGTACTATGGAGGGTCCCCAAGAGACCCAGTACTTC	CASTMEGPQETQYF
TRBJ2-3	NA	NA	TRBV7-8	TGTGCCAGCAGCTTAGCGCTTTCGGTTTCTACGCAGTATTTT	CASSLALSVSTQYF
TRBJ2-1	NA	NA	TRBV6-1	TGTGCCAGCAGTGAAGCGTGGGGGGCAATTCTACAGAATGAGCAGTTCTTC	CASSEAWGAILQNEQFF
TRBJ1-1	NA	NA	TRBV4-1	TGCGCCAGCAGCCAAGAGGGAGGGTACACTGAAGCTTTCTTT	CASSQEGGYTEAFF
TRBJ1-1	NA	NA	TRBV6-5	TGTGCCAGCAGTTACTTACTGAACACTGAAGCTTTCTTT	CASSYLLNTEAFF
TRBJ1-5	NA	NA	TRBV10-3	TGTGCCATCAGTGCCGGGGGGGCAAGTCAGCCCCAGCATTTT	CAISAGGASQPQHF
TRBJ1-5	NA	NA	TRBV1	TGCACCAGCAGCCAAGGTGGAGATAGCAATCAGCCCCAGCATTTT	CTSSQGGDSNQPQHF
TRBJ2-7	NA	TRBD2	TRBV5-4	TGTGCCAGCAGCACCGGGGGTAGCGGGGGCAAACACGAGCAGTACTTC	CASSTGGSGGKHEQYF
TRBJ2-5	NA	NA	TRBV6-1	TGTGCCACCAGAACAGGGTCCGGACTTGCAGAGACCCAGTACTTC	CATRTGSGLAETQYF
TRBJ2-1	NA	TRBD1	TRBV11-3	TGTGCCAGCGCCGGGACAGGGGAGAATGAGCAGTTCTTC	CASAGTGENEQFF
TRBJ2-5	NA	NA	TRBV7-9	TGTGCCAGCAGCTTCGTGGGCGGCCAAGAGACCCAGTACTTC	CASSFVGGQETQYF
TRBJ2-3	NA	NA	TRBV7-9	TGTGCCAGCAGCCTGGGGCACAGGGTGAGGGCAGATACGCAGTATTTT	CASSLGHRVRADTQYF
TRBJ1-4	once	NA	TRBV28	TGTGCCAGCAGTCCACCTTCCGAAAAACTGTTTTTT	CASSPPSEKLFF
TRBJ1-2	NA	NA	TRBV21-1	TGTGCCAGCAGCAAAGCGCATCAGAAAAACTATGGCTACACCTTC	CASSKAHQKNYGYTF
TRBJ2-1	NA	TRBD2	TRBV9	TGTGCCAGCAGCGTTAGTAGCGGGAAAGGGAATGAGCAGTTCTTC	CASSVSSGKGNEQFF
TRBJ2-5	once	NA	TRBV2	TGTGCCAGCATTTCTAGGGGCAGGGGAACCCAAGAGACCCAGTACTTC	CASISRGRGTQETQYF
TRBJ2-7	NA	NA	TRBV7-9	TGTGCCAGCATGAGACCCGGCTACGAGCAGTACTTC	CASMRPGYEQYF
TRBJ1-1	NA	TRBD1	TRBV5-1	TGCGCCAGCGGGGGGACTCCGGGACAGGGCCTCACTGAAGCTTTCTTT	CASGGTPGQGLTEAFF
TRBJ2-1	NA	TRBD2	TRBV4-3	TGCGCCAGCAGCCACCGAAAAGGGGGACTAGCGGCCGCTACCTACAATGAGCAGTTCTTC	CASSHRKGGLAAATYNEQFF
TRBJ2-1	once	TRBD1	TRBV7-2	TGTGCCAGCAGCCTTAGACAGGGTCAGGGGTACAATGAGCAGTTCTTC	CASSLRQGQGYNEQFF
TRBJ1-2	NA	NA	TRBV14	TGTGCCAGCAGCCAAGAGATGACCACTTTTGGGTCCTATGGCTACACCTTC	CASSQEMTTFGSYGYTF
TRBJ2-1	NA	NA	TRBV9	TGTGCCAGCAGCGTAGCGGCCCCTATCGGGAATGAGCAGTTCTTC	CASSVAAPIGNEQFF
TRBJ1-2	NA	TRBD1	TRBV5-1	TGCGCCAGCAGCTTGGCGGGACAGTTAATCTATGGCTACACCTTC	CASSLAGQLIYGYTF
TRBJ2-7	NA	TRBD2	TRBV5-1	TGCGCCAGCAGCTTGGGGATAATAGCGGGAGGGCAATTGGGTGAGCAGTACTTC	CASSLGIIAGGQLGEQYF
TRBJ2-1	NA	TRBD1	TRBV7-2	TGTGCCAGCAGCCTGGGACAGGGTCGGGAGCAGTTCTTC	CASSLGQGREQFF
TRBJ2-1	NA	NA	TRBV11-2	TGTGCCAGCAGCTTAGCCCTCCCCGACTACTACAATGAGCAGTTCTTC	CASSLALPDYYNEQFF
TRBJ2-6	NA	NA	TRBV10-3	TGTGCCATCAGTGTTAACTCTGGGGCCAACGTCCTGACTTTC	CAISVNSGANVLTF
TRBJ2-7	NA	NA	TRBV28	TGTGCCAGCAGTTTATTTCGGGGATTTCACGAGCAGTACTTC	CASSLFRGFHEQYF
TRBJ2-5	NA	NA	TRBV18	TGTGCCAGCTCACGAAAACACAACCGGGACAACCAAGAGACCCAGTACTTC	CASSRKHNRDNQETQYF
TRBJ1-1	NA	NA	TRBV30	TGTGCCTGGAGTATACTCAGCCGGGGGGCTGAAGCTTTCTTT	CAWSILSRGAEAFF
TRBJ2-5	NA	NA	TRBV12-2	TGTGCAAGTCGCCTTCTGAACAGGGGTGGGGAAGAGACCCAGTACTTC	CASRLLNRGGEETQYF
TRBJ2-3	NA	TRBD1	TRBV6-1	TGTGCCAGCAGTGCCTTGACTCTGCAGGGGGCTTACACAGATACGCAGTATTTT	CASSALTLQGAYTDTQYF
TRBJ1-2	NA	NA	TRBV28	TGTGCCAGCAGCACAGGGTACTATGGCTACACCTTC	CASSTGYYGYTF
TRBJ1-1	NA	NA	TRBV5-4	TGTGCCAGCAGCTTGGAAGCGAGGAACACTGAAGCTTTCTTT	CASSLEARNTEAFF
TRBJ2-1	NA	TRBD2	TRBV5-1	TGCGCCAGCAGCTTGATTGGGACTAGCGGTGAGAATGAGCAGTTCTTC	CASSLIGTSGENEQFF
TRBJ1-4	NA	NA	TRBV7-8	TGTGCCAGCAGCCCCATGACAGGCGGAAAACTGTTTTTT	CASSPMTGGKLFF
TRBJ2-7	NA	TRBD2	TRBV15	TGTGCCACCAGCAGAGCTGGACTAGCCTTGTACGAGCAGTACTTC	CATSRAGLALYEQYF
TRBJ1-4	NA	NA	TRBV11-2	TGTGCCAGCAGCTCCCGGGGGGAGTGGTTGGCAACTAATGAAAAACTGTTTTTT	CASSSRGEWLATNEKLFF
TRBJ2-1	once	NA	TRBV9	TGTGCCAGCAGCGTAGTGTTGAGCGGGTACAATGAGCAGTTCTTC	CASSVVLSGYNEQFF
TRBJ1-1	NA	NA	TRBV28	TGTGCCAGCAGTTTATTCCTTGGGATCTCGGCCACTGAAGCTTTCTTT	CASSLFLGISATEAFF
TRBJ1-2	NA	TRBD1	TRBV18	TGTGCCAGCTCAGCTGGGACAGGGCCTGGCTACACCTTC	CASSAGTGPGYTF
TRBJ2-1	NA	TRBD2	TRBV10-3	TGTGCCATCAGTGAGTTCCCTCCGGGACTAGCGGGAGCTTTTTGTGAGCAGTTCTTC	CAISEFPPGLAGAFCEQFF
TRBJ2-5	once	NA	TRBV14	TGTGCCAGCAGCCAAATTGCGGGAATGGAGACCCAGTACTTC	CASSQIAGMETQYF